This T cell receptor (beta chain) was identified in a study of shared clonotypes between healthy human individuals. Trimming took 0 bases from V and 3 from J, leaving 10 bases between them. The CDR3 runs 15 residues. Germline V gene lookup returns CDR1 LGHNA and CDR2 YSLEER. The protocol was immunoSEQ multiplex PCR, while the TCRdb copy is restricted to in-frame clones and leaves out a portion. The sample has 2.3 million or so clones; approximately 93% are singletons. There were only Caucasian adults among the donors, and all lived in Nashville, Tennessee. The chain has TRBV4-3 and TRBJ2-3; D is tentatively TRBD1 or TRBD2 (5 bases each). This receptor was obtained from a man younger than 30 in good health. Some clones in this sample may be carry-over from other donors' samples. Input material: naive CD4+ T cells from PBMCs. Subset in this sample: CD45RA+ positively selected. The CDR3 loop reads CASSQDPRETDTQYF. The CDR3 DNA is TGCGCCAGCAGCCAAGATCCCAGGGAGACAGATACGCAGTATTTT.